This passage covers 10 T cell receptor beta chains from one sample sequenced in a study of patients and donors after allogeneic stem cell transplantation. TCRdb analysed the RT-PCR reads with MiXCR anew, one entry per CDR3 protein. This sample has roughly 200,000 distinct CDR3 sequences, with around 40% found just once. The sequenced material came from blood, either unsorted or a sorted T cell fraction (not recorded which). The receptors here all came from a human donor who was either an allogeneic HSCT recipient or a stem cell or donor lymphocyte infusion donor (not recorded which). It is not recorded whose cells these are; they may come from a transplant donor.

The V and J genes are TRBV7-2 and TRBJ1-1; no clear D. This CDR3 is 15 amino acids long. The V end was cut by 1 base, the J end by 0 bases, with 9 bases between. The V gene's germline CDR1 is SGHTA and CDR2 FQGNSA. This CDR3 reads CASSLGEVMNTEAFF. Written as DNA, the CDR3 is TGTGCCAGCAGCTTAGGCGAGGTGATGAACACTGAAGCTTTCTTT. Full variable domain (outside the CDR3, taken from reference TRBV7-2 and TRBJ1-1): GAGVSQSPSNKVTEKGKDVELRCDPISGHTALYWYRQSLGQGLEFLIYFQGNSAPDKSGLPSDRFSAERTGGSVSTLTIQRTQQEDSAVYLCASSLGEVMNTEAFFGQGTRLTVV.

This rearrangement joins TRBV11-2 to TRBJ1-1; possibly TRBD1 for D (5 bases). Between the trimmed V and J ends, which lost 1 base and 13 bases, there was a span of 13 bases. The germline V gene encodes CDR1 SGHAT and CDR2 FQNNGV. CDR3 length: 12 amino acids. The DNA for the CDR3 is TGTGCCAGCAGCTTAGGTGGGGGGGAGAGTTTCTTT. Its protein product is CASSLGGGESFF.

The chain recombines TRBV2 with TRBJ1-2; a weak D match, TRBD1 (6 bases). This CDR3 is built from 16 residues. Trimming removed 5 bases from V and 2 bases from J, with 18 bases in between. Germline assignment: CDR1 SNHLY and CDR2 FYNNEI. The CDR3 loop is CASSRWGQLGNYGYTF. The CDR3 nucleotides read TGTGCCAGCAGTCGATGGGGACAACTCGGGAACTATGGCTACACCTTC. Filled out from reference TRBV2 and TRBJ1-2, the complete variable domain reads EPEVTQTPSHQVTQMGQEVILRCVPISNHLYFYWYRQILGQKVEFLVSFYNNEISEKSEIFDDQFSVERPDGSNFTLKIRSTKLEDSAMYFCASSRWGQLGNYGYTFGSGTRLTVV.

The rearrangement links TRBV5-1 to TRBJ2-3, with a weak D call TRBD2 (5 bases). Trimming took off 4 bases at V and 4 bases at J, with 19 bases between the two ends. Looked up from germline, CDR1 is SGHRS and CDR2 is YFSETQ. This CDR3 comprises 16 residues. DNA for the CDR3: TGCGCCAGCAGCGTCGGACTGGGAACCCCCTCAGATACGCAGTATTTT. Residues: CASSVGLGTPSDTQYF.

This clonotype has just a few counts. This chain links TRBV3-1 with TRBJ1-2; weak D call: TRBD1 (6 bases). Germline V lookup: CDR1 LGHDT, CDR2 YNNKEL (reference sequence). CDR3 size: 13 residues. V was pared by 5 bases and J by 4 bases, with 11 bases between. The CDR3 sequence is CASSVGGGYGYTF. The DNA of the CDR3 is TGTGCCAGCAGCGTGGGAGGGGGCTATGGCTACACCTTC.

J is TRBJ1-5 and V is TRBV12-3 or TRBV12-4; weak D call: TRBD1 (5 bases). V lost 6 bases, J lost 3 bases, and 12 bases lay in between. This CDR3 is built from 14 residues. DNA of the CDR3: TGTGCCAGCAGCGTGGGGGGGTACAATCAGCCCCAGCATTTT. Translated, it gives CASSVGGYNQPQHF.

The table lists this clonotype with a few counts. The chain recombines TRBV5-4 with TRBJ2-6; D is unresolved. CDR1 is SGHNT, CDR2 YYREEE, per germline (reference sequence). This CDR3 is 13 amino acids long. Trimming cost V 0 bases and J 4 bases, with 2 bases left between them. The CDR3 region is CASSLVGANVLTF. The CDR3 nucleotides are TGTGCCAGCAGCTTGGTGGGGGCCAACGTCCTGACTTTC.

The rearrangement joins TRBV2 to TRBJ1-2, with 7 bases matching TRBD1. Germline V gene data show CDR1 as SNHLY and CDR2 as FYNNEI. This CDR3 contains 13 residues. With 6 bases clipped from V and 8 bases from J, the junction kept 9 bases outside the gene matches. In nucleotides, the CDR3 is TGTGCCAGCAGCCCTGGGGACAGTTGGGGCTACACCTTC. Its protein product is CASSPGDSWGYTF.

This chain connects TRBV7-6 to TRBJ1-4; D is uncertain. CDR1 and CDR2 from the germline V gene are SGHVS and FNYEAQ. V gave up 6 bases and J gave up 5 bases, with 16 bases separating them. CDR3 length: 15 amino acids. The CDR3 DNA is TGTGCCAGCAGTGTGAAGTTGGGCCAAAATGAAAAACTGTTTTTT. Translated, it gives CASSVKLGQNEKLFF.

The V gene is TRBV30, the J gene TRBJ1-1, with no clear D. Looked up from germline, CDR1 is GTSNPN and CDR2 is SVGIG (reference sequence). This CDR3 comprises 13 residues. Between the trimmed V and J ends, which lost 3 bases and 3 bases, there was a span of 11 bases. The CDR3 is CAWRRGGYTEAFF. CDR3 in DNA: TGTGCCTGGAGACGGGGAGGGTACACTGAAGCTTTCTTT.